This T cell receptor beta chain was identified in a study of blood T cell repertoires in COVID-19. Study-wide background: The origin of the acute and convalescent COVID-19 samples was the United States, Italy and Spain. In each case, the material was cDNA or gDNA derived from T cells, B-cell-depleted T cells, or PBMCs.

This CDR3 region has 17 residues. Looked up from germline, CDR1 is MGHRA and CDR2 is YSYEKL. V dropped 4 bases and J dropped 4; count of bases not matched to a gene: 10. Original processing notes: How many nucleated cells were present was estimated from reference gene primer amplification. TCRdb keeps only in-frame clones here, not all; method: immunoSEQ multiplex PCR. V, J and clone size were drawn from that table, and D and trimming were deduced from the DNA. The repertoire has 200,000 to 300,000 clones, approximately 80% of them found once; the top ten carry around 2.4%. The V gene is TRBV4-1, the J gene TRBJ2-1; 10 bases are shared with TRBD2. The sequence derives from a man aged 35-49 years who had recovered from COVID-19. Sequenced sample: peripheral blood. Here the CDR3 reads CASSLVLAGVAYNEQFF. The CDR3 DNA follows: TGCGCCAGCAGCCTTGTCCTAGCGGGAGTAGCTTACAATGAGCAGTTCTTC.